Reported below is one T cell receptor beta chain. The source of the sample is a study of blood T cell repertoires in COVID-19. Study summary: Some COVID-19 samples were acute and others convalescent; all came from the United States, Italy and Spain. PBMCs, B-cell-depleted T cells, or T cells were the source of the cDNA or gDNA that made up the material.

In the authors' methods: Reference gene primer amplification gave nucleated cell count estimates. TCRdb's copy holds only in-frame clones and misses some; the assay was immunoSEQ multiplex PCR. That table gives V, J and clone size, and the DNA gave D and trimming. The sample consists of 140,000 or so clones, around 84% of them appearing once. This CDR3 is 13 amino acids long. The V gene's germline CDR1 is LGHNA and CDR2 YSLEER. V was pared by 6 bases and J by 4 bases, with 9 bases between. This TCR was sampled from a woman between 45 and 65 years old with acute or convalescent COVID-19. The sequenced material came from peripheral blood. The chain has TRBV4-3 and TRBJ1-4; D perhaps matches TRBD1 (6 bases). CDR3 amino acids: CASRGQYNEKLFF. CDR3 nucleotides: TGCGCCAGCAGAGGACAGTATAATGAAAAACTGTTTTTT.